This TCR beta chain was identified during a study of T cells expressing NK-cell markers. The wider study: Investigators obtained TCR beta repertoires from sorted CD3+CD56+NKG2C+, CD3+CD56+NKG2C- and CD3+CD56-NKG2C+ T cells. Seropositivity for HCMV was found in seven of the eight sequenced donors, with one seronegative.

The CDR3 has 15 residues. Per germline, CDR1 MRHNA and CDR2 SNTAGT. Production of TCR beta cDNA relied on 5'RACE template switching with UMIs. Following a re-call of the 5' RACE reads, TCRdb has one entry per CDR3 protein and lacks DNA. The sample data list fewer than 40,000 distinct CDR3 sequences. The specimen sequenced was blood T cells: a sorted CD56 or NKG2C T cell subset, CD4+ or CD8+ T cells, or bulk PBMC T cells (not recorded which). The chain is built from TRBV6-4 and TRBJ2-1; TCRdb indicates TRBD2, and absent DNA this call remains unverified. This TCR was recovered from a woman between 18 and 69 years old in good health. This chain's CDR3 is CASSQGTGGPDEQFF.